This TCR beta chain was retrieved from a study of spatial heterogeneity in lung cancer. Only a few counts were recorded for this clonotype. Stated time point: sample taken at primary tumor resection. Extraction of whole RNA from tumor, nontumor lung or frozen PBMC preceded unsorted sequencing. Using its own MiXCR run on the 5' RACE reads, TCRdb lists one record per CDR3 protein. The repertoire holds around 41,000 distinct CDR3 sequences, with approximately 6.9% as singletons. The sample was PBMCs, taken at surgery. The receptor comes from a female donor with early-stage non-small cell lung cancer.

The CDR3 spells CASSQVQDYEQYF. CDR3 DNA sequence: TGTGCCAGCAGCCAAGTACAGGACTACGAGCAGTACTTC. This sequence joins TRBV3-1 and TRBJ2-7, with TRBD1 as a possible D gene (5 bases). The CDR3 has 13 amino acids. The V end was cut by 1 base, the J end by 3 bases, with 7 bases between. Germline CDR1 reads LGHDT; CDR2 reads YNNKEL (reference sequence).